The entry below describes one T cell receptor beta chain. Its antigen is unknown. The assay was immunoSEQ multiplex PCR, and TCRdb's table has in-frame clones only and misses some. The sample lists roughly 48,000 clones; about 70% were seen once. This entry is derived from a study of STAT5B mutations in CD4+ large granular lymphocyte leukemia. Study-wide results and limits: Main leukemic clonotypes were patient-specific, but roughly 23% appeared at low frequency elsewhere.

The CDR3 contains 11 residues. Germline V gene data show CDR1 as SEHNR and CDR2 as FQNEAQ (reference sequence). Trimming pared 5 bases from V and 9 bases from J, leaving 5 bases between. The source material was CD4+ T cells from blood buffy coats. This TCR was recovered from a human donor in good health. V and J are TRBV7-9 and TRBJ2-6; D is unresolved. The CDR3 region is CASSESNVLTF. DNA of the CDR3: TGTGCCAGCAGCGAGAGCAACGTCCTGACTTTC.